This TCR beta chain was observed in a study of cytomegalovirus exposure and HLA in healthy donors. The CDR3 length is 16 residues. Germline assignment: CDR1 LNHDA and CDR2 SQIVND (reference sequence). The ends lost 3 bases at V and 2 bases at J; junction bases unmatched: 6. In the PCR, 60 Vbeta and 13 Jbeta primers were used. Method: immunoSEQ multiplex PCR; TCRdb's copy keeps in-frame clones and lacks some. The sample has 150,000 to 200,000 clones, around 80% seen once. This clone was seen a handful of times. This rearrangement joins TRBV19 to TRBJ2-1; 8 nucleotides align to TRBD2. Sequenced sample: PBMCs. This receptor was obtained from a male donor in good health and CMV-seronegative. CDR3 in amino acids: CASSIATSATYNEQFF. CDR3 in DNA: TGTGCCAGTAGTATCGCGACTAGCGCGACCTACAATGAGCAGTTCTTC.